These 11 T cell receptor beta chains were sequenced from one sample in a study of radiotherapy plus CTLA-4 blockade in lung cancer. The table came from immunoSEQ multiplex PCR; TCRdb's copy has only in-frame clones and leaves some out. This sample has 81,000 or so clones, with 70% to 90% found just once. Sequenced material: peripheral blood, taken from a patient treated with radiotherapy plus ipilimumab. The receptors here all came from a human donor with non-small cell lung cancer who had stable disease on radiotherapy plus ipilimumab.

This sequence joins TRBV7-3 and TRBJ2-1; TRBD1 is a possible D gene (5 bases). This CDR3 has 16 amino acids. The germline CDR1 and CDR2 sequences are SGHTA and FQGTGA. V lost 1 base and J 9 bases, leaving 19 bases between the germline ends. DNA of the CDR3: TGTGCCAGCAGCTTAATCGGTGGGGCTCAGGGCAGTGAGCAGTTCTTC. Translating it yields CASSLIGGAQGSEQFF. The variable domain in full, with the rest retrieved from reference TRBV7-3 and TRBJ2-1, is GAGVSQTPSNKVTEKGKYVELRCDPISGHTALYWYRQSLGQGPEFLIYFQGTGAADDSGLPNDRFFAVRPEGSVSTLKIQRTERGDSAVYLCASSLIGGAQGSEQFFGPGTRLTVL.

The chain combines TRBV5-1 with TRBJ2-1; D is uncertain. Germline-derived CDR1 and CDR2 are SGHRS and YFSETQ. The CDR3 consists of 14 residues. V was cut by 0 bases and J by 6 bases, with 10 bases left in between. The CDR3 loop reads CASSLVGPANEQFF. The CDR3, as DNA: TGCGCCAGCAGCTTGGTAGGGCCCGCCAATGAGCAGTTCTTC. Based on the CDR3 plus reference TRBV5-1 and TRBJ2-1, the full variable domain is KAGVTQTPRYLIKTRGQQVTLSCSPISGHRSVSWYQQTPGQGLQFLFEYFSETQRNKGNFPGRFSGRQFSNSRSEMNVSTLELGDSALYLCASSLVGPANEQFFGPGTRLTVL.

In regard to this clone: Within the sample, other DNA sequences also encode this same CDR3. The chain employs TRBV18 and TRBJ2-3; D gene ambiguous. Germline V gives CDR1 KGHSH, CDR2 LQKENI. CDR3 size: 13 residues. Trimming removed 3 bases from V and 3 bases from J, with 7 bases in between. The chain's CDR3 is CASSPQRTDTQYF. DNA for the CDR3: TGTGCCAGCTCACCTCAAAGAACAGATACGCAGTATTTT.

The CDR3 sequence: CASSPDRDANYGYTF. DNA for the CDR3: TGTGCCAGCTCGCCCGACAGGGACGCTAACTATGGCTACACCTTC. This chain joins TRBV18 and TRBJ1-2, with 7 bases matching TRBD1. The CDR3 is made up of 15 amino acids. Germline CDR1 is KGHSH and CDR2 is LQKENI. V lost 6 bases to trimming and J lost 0 bases; unmatched junction nucleotides: 7.

The chain employs TRBV11-1 and TRBJ2-5; no definite D call. Trimming left V 5 bases short and J 5 bases short, with 9 bases between. CDR3 size: 12 residues. Per germline, CDR1 SGHAT and CDR2 FQDESV (reference sequence). CDR3 in DNA: TGTGCCAGCAGCCTAGTCGGGGAGACCCAGTACTTC. This translates into CASSLVGETQYF.

The rearrangement joins TRBV18 to TRBJ2-3; TRBD2 is a possible D gene (6 bases). Trimming pared 4 bases from V and 6 bases from J, leaving 14 bases between. The CDR3 totals 14 residues. Germline CDR1 reads KGHSH; CDR2 reads LQKENI. The CDR3 DNA is TGTGCCAGCTCACGCGGGACTCCTATGGATACGCAGTATTTT. Amino acids: CASSRGTPMDTQYF.

The chain combines TRBV29-1 with TRBJ2-7; D is unresolved. The CDR3 sequence is 11 residues long. Trimming took 4 bases from V and 0 from J, leaving 4 bases between them. Germline assignment: CDR1 SQVTM and CDR2 ANQGSEA. The CDR3, as DNA: TGCAGCGTTGTAACCTCCTACGAGCAGTACTTC. This sequence encodes CSVVTSYEQYF.

This chain uses TRBV7-2 with TRBJ1-3, with D unclear. The V and J ends lost 5 bases and 0 bases respectively, with 8 bases between them. In germline, CDR1 is SGHTA, CDR2 FQGNSA. This CDR3 has 14 residues. The CDR3 bases are TGTGCCAGCAGCCCAGCCTTCTCTGGAAACACCATATATTTT. Protein sequence: CASSPAFSGNTIYF. The full variable domain, rest sourced from reference TRBV7-2 and TRBJ1-3, is GAGVSQSPSNKVTEKGKDVELRCDPISGHTALYWYRQSLGQGLEFLIYFQGNSAPDKSGLPSDRFSAERTGGSVSTLTIQRTQQEDSAVYLCASSPAFSGNTIYFGEGSWLTVV.

This clone showed up just once. The genes are TRBV18 and TRBJ2-5; 10 bases are shared with TRBD1. Per the germline V gene, CDR1 is KGHSH and CDR2 is LQKENI. The CDR3 sequence is 15 residues long. Unmatched junction bases numbered 7, after V lost 0 bases and J lost 9 bases. CDR3 protein: CASSPPVTGGEAQYF. The DNA of the CDR3 is TGTGCCAGCTCACCACCTGTGACAGGGGGCGAGGCCCAGTACTTC. Together with reference TRBV18 and TRBJ2-5, the CDR3 gives the full variable domain: NAGVMQNPRHLVRRRGQEARLRCSPMKGHSHVYWYRQLPEEGLKFMVYLQKENIIDESGMPKERFSAEFPKEGPSILRIQQVVRGDSAAYFCASSPPVTGGEAQYFGPGTRLLVL.

V is TRBV18 and J is TRBJ2-1, with 11 bases identical to TRBD1. The germline CDR1 and CDR2 sequences are KGHSH and LQKENI. The trim removed 6 bases at V and 9 bases at J, leaving 7 bases unmatched. This CDR3 contains 14 residues. DNA of the CDR3: TGTGCCAGCTCGCCGGGACAGGGGGAGTTTGAGCAGTTCTTC. This sequence encodes CASSPGQGEFEQFF.

V is TRBV5-1 and J is TRBJ2-3; D unclear. V was trimmed by 4 bases and J by 6 bases, leaving 12 bases between them. CDR3 length: 13 residues. Germline V gene lookup returns CDR1 SGHRS and CDR2 YFSETQ. In DNA form, the CDR3 reads TGCGCCAGCAGCCTCCCCGGTTCGGATACGCAGTATTTT. Amino acid sequence: CASSLPGSDTQYF.